These T cell receptor beta chains were read from a single sample in a study of OX40 agonist ivuxolimab in advanced cancers. Profiling relied on immunoSEQ multiplex PCR, and the TCRdb table lists in-frame clones only, not all of them. This table holds about 110,000 clones, approximately 90% found once. The sequenced sample was CD4+ or CD8+ T cells sorted from blood, obtained in a trial of the OX40 agonist ivuxolimab. The origin of the receptors is an adult with an advanced solid tumor such as melanoma, head and neck, liver or kidney cancer. Each CDR3 is given with its conserved first and last residue. D genes are given only for firm matches. Clone size is shown for a subset of rows, as once, few, many or a class of expanded clone.

TRBV5-1,-,16,TRBJ2-5,-,TGCGCCAGCAGCTTAAACGGGGGGCACCTCCAAGAGACCCAGTACTTC,CASSLNGGHLQETQYF
TRBV2,-,17,TRBJ1-4,-,TGTGCCAGCAGTGGGGACCCAGGCAGGAGATATAATGAAAAACTGTTTTTT,CASSGDPGRRYNEKLFF
TRBV6-5,TRBD1,11,TRBJ2-7,once,TGTGCCATCGGACAGGGGGGCGAGCAGTACTTC,CAIGQGGEQYF
TRBV25-1,-,14,TRBJ1-5,-,TGTGCCAGCAGTGCGACAGGAAGCAATCAGCCCCAGCATTTT,CASSATGSNQPQHF
TRBV4-2,-,14,TRBJ2-7,-,TGTGCCAGCAGCCAAGGTACTAGTATCTACGAGCAGTACTTC,CASSQGTSIYEQYF
TRBV2,-,12,TRBJ1-1,-,TGTGCCAGCATTGGGCGGGGGCCTGAAGCTTTCTTT,CASIGRGPEAFF
TRBV6-4,TRBD2,15,TRBJ2-1,-,TGTGCCAGCAGTGACAGGACTAGCGGGGTCAATGAGCAGTTCTTC,CASSDRTSGVNEQFF
TRBV6-6,-,15,TRBJ1-2,-,TGTGCCGCTTCCGACGGGGCAGCCGGGGAATATGGCTACACCTTC,CAASDGAAGEYGYTF
TRBV19,-,11,TRBJ1-2,-,TGTGCCAGTAGTTGGGGGAATGGCTACACCTTC,CASSWGNGYTF
TRBV15,-,16,TRBJ1-6,-,TGTGCCACCAGCAGGGGCCTGACAGACTATAATTCACCCCTCCACTTT,CATSRGLTDYNSPLHF
TRBV27,-,13,TRBJ1-2,-,TGTGCCAGCAGTTTACGGTCTAACTATGGCTACACCTTC,CASSLRSNYGYTF
TRBV30,TRBD1,14,TRBJ2-5,-,TGTGCCAGAGATGGACAGGGGCGACAAGAGACCCAGTACTTC,CARDGQGRQETQYF
TRBV5-5,TRBD1,16,TRBJ1-4,-,TGTGCCAGCAGTTTTGGACAGGGGCGAAGTAATGAAAAACTGTTTTTT,CASSFGQGRSNEKLFF
TRBV25-1,-,12,TRBJ1-2,-,TGTGCCAGCTATGGACAGCGGAATGGCTACACCTTC,CASYGQRNGYTF
TRBV10-1,-,13,TRBJ1-1,-,TGCGCCAGCAGTGAAAGTCATGCAGGGGAAGCTTTCTTT,CASSESHAGEAFF
TRBV10-3,TRBD1,14,TRBJ1-1,-,TGTGCCGTGTCCGGGACAGGGGATAGTCGTGAAGCTTTCTTT,CAVSGTGDSREAFF
TRBV18,-,14,TRBJ1-4,once,TGTGCCAGCTCACCGACGGACAGATCTGAAAAACTGTTTTTT,CASSPTDRSEKLFF
TRBV30,TRBD2,14,TRBJ2-1,once,TGTGCCTGGAGTCCGCTCACTAGCGGGGGTGGTAAGTTCTTC,CAWSPLTSGGGKFF
TRBV15,-,13,TRBJ1-1,-,TGTGCCACCAGGTGGAGCGTGGACACTGAAGCTTTCTTT,CATRWSVDTEAFF
TRBV7-6,TRBD1,17,TRBJ2-5,-,TGTGCCAGCAGTCACTCCCCCCCGGGACAGGGACAAGAGACCCAGTACTTC,CASSHSPPGQGQETQYF
TRBV4-3,-,15,TRBJ1-2,-,TGCGCCAGCAGCCAAGAGTCCACAGGGAGGACGAGCTACACCTTC,CASSQESTGRTSYTF
TRBV28,-,15,TRBJ2-1,-,TGTGCCAGCAGTTTACCGACTTTCTCCTACAATGAGCAGTTCTTC,CASSLPTFSYNEQFF
TRBV4-3,-,14,TRBJ2-7,-,TGCGCCGGCAGCCAAGCTATCTTAGACTACGAGCAGTACTTC,CAGSQAILDYEQYF
TRBV6-5,-,15,TRBJ1-1,-,TGTGCCAGCAGTTGGACCGGGACTCTCAACACTGAAGCTTTCTTT,CASSWTGTLNTEAFF
TRBV6-5,TRBD1,13,TRBJ2-7,-,TGTGCCAGCAGTTTCAGGGGGCCGTACGAGCAGTACTTC,CASSFRGPYEQYF
TRBV7-6,TRBD1,15,TRBJ2-2,-,TGTGCCAGCAGCGCCACAGGGGCGAACACCGGGGAGCTGTTTTTT,CASSATGANTGELFF
TRBV4-1,-,17,TRBJ1-5,-,TGCGCCAGCAGCCAAGCTCCGGGCATCAATAGCAATCAGCCCCAGCATTTT,CASSQAPGINSNQPQHF
TRBV11-2,TRBD1,14,TRBJ2-1,-,TGTGCCAGCAGCTTCCGGACAGGGGGCAATGAGCAGTTCTTC,CASSFRTGGNEQFF